This T cell receptor (beta chain) was captured by sequencing in a study of control samples from healthy donors and cancer patients. The CDR3 totals 15 residues. Looked up from germline, CDR1 is LNHDA and CDR2 is SQIVND (reference sequence). The V gene lost 7 bases and the J gene lost 4 bases, with 18 bases spanning the gap. Clones were read by immunoSEQ multiplex PCR, and TCRdb kept only the in-frame ones, dropping some. The data show more than 50,000 clones, about nine tenths seen once. The sequence was obtained from a woman aged 45-65 years with colorectal cancer. Sequencing was performed on PBMCs. The chain is built from TRBV19 and TRBJ2-3, with D perhaps matching TRBD1 (6 bases). CDR3 nucleotides: TGTGCCAGTACCAACAGGGATGGCCGTCCAGATACGCAGTATTTT. Translating gives CASTNRDGRPDTQYF.